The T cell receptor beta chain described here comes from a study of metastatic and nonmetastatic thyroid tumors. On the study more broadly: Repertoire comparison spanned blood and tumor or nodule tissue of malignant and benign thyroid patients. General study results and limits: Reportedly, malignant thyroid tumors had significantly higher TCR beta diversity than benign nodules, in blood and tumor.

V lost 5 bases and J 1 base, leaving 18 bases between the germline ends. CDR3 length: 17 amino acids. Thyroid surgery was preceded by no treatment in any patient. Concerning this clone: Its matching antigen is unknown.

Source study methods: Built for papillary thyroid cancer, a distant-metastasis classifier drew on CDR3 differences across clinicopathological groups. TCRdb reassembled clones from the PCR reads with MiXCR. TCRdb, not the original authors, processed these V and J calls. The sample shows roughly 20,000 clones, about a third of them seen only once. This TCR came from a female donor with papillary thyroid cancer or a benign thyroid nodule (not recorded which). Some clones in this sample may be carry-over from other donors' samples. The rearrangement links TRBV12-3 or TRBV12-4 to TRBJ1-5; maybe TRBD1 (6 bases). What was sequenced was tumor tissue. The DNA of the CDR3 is TGTGCCAGCAGTCCGACAGGACCCCCATTAAGCAATCAGCCCCAGCATTTT. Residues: CASSPTGPPLSNQPQHF.